This paragraph covers one TCR beta chain sequence. Trimming took 0 bases from V and 3 from J, leaving 12 bases between them. Germline loops: CDR1 GTSNPN, CDR2 SVGIG (reference sequence). This CDR3 is 14 amino acids long. The data originate from a study of blood T cell repertoires in COVID-19. Study details: Samples taken during acute and convalescent COVID-19 were collected in the United States, Italy and Spain.

Original data processing: Estimation of nucleated cell counts was performed using reference gene primer amplification. Produced via immunoSEQ multiplex PCR; TCRdb's table is partial and in-frame only. V and J calls and clone size are given by that table; D and trimming were obtained from the DNA. The sample has 47,000 or so clones; roughly four fifths are singletons. The chain has TRBV30 and TRBJ2-7; D ambiguous. The clonotype comes from a woman aged 60-75 years with acute or convalescent COVID-19. The sequenced sample consisted of peripheral blood. The CDR3 loop is CAWSVVRNGYEQYF. CDR3 nucleotide sequence: TGTGCCTGGAGTGTAGTCAGGAACGGCTACGAGCAGTACTTC. Drawing the rest from reference TRBV30 and TRBJ2-7, the complete variable domain is SQTIHQWPATLVQPVGSPLSLECTVEGTSNPNLYWYRQAAGRGLQLLFYSVGIGQISSEVPQNLSASRPQDRQFILSSKKLLLSDSGFYLCAWSVVRNGYEQYFGPGTRLTVT.